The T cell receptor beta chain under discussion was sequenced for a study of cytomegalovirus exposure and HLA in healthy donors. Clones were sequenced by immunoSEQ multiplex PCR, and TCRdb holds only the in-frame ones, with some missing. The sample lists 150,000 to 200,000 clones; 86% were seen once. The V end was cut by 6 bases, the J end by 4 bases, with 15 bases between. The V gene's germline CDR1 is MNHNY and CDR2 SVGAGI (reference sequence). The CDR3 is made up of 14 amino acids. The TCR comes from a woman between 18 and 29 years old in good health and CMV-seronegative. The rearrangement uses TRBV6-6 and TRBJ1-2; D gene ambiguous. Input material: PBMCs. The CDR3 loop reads CASSPRPESYGYTF. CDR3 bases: TGTGCCAGCAGCCCGAGGCCCGAAAGCTATGGCTACACCTTC.